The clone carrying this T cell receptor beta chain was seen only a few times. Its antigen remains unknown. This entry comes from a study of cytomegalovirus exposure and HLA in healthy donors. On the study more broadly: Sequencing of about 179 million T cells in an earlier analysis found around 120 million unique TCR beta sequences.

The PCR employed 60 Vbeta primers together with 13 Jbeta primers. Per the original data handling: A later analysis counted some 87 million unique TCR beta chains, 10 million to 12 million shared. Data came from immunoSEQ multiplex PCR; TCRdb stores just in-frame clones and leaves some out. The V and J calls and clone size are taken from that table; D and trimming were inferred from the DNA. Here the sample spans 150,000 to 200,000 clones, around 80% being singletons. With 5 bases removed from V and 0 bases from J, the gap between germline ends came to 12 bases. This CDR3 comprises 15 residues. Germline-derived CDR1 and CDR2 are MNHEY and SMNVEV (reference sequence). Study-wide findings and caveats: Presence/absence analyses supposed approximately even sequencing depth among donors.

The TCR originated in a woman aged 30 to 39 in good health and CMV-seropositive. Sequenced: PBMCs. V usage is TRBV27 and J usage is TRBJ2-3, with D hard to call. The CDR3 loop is CASSPREASTDTQYF. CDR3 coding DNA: TGTGCCAGCAGTCCTCGAGAGGCTAGCACAGATACGCAGTATTTT.